Sequencing of this T cell receptor (beta chain) was carried out in a study of CD8 T cells in Susac syndrome. This CDR3 contains 15 residues. V was pared by 5 bases and J by 0 bases, with 13 bases between. From germline, CDR1 is MNHEY and CDR2 SVGAGI. Sequencing of TCR beta was performed on blood CD8+ and CD4+ T cells. In contrast to the negatively isolated CD8+ and CD4+ T cells, TEMRA cells were FACS-enriched. Random hexamers were used to reverse transcribe the RNA input (about 0.45 to 1 ug). TCR beta CDR3 was amplified by immunoSEQ multiplex PCR. This amplification extended across 54 Vbeta and 13 Jbeta segments. TCRdb reanalysed the immunoSEQ multiplex PCR reads using MiXCR and keeps one entry per CDR3 protein. This sample has roughly 140,000 distinct CDR3 sequences, with approximately 94% found just once.

Sequencing input: CD4+ T cells from PBMCs. This chain joins TRBV6-5 and TRBJ1-2, with no clear D. The TCR comes from a human donor with Susac syndrome. The DNA for the CDR3 is TGTGCCAGCAGTACCCCCCGGGAGGCTAACTATGGCTACACCTTC. It codes for CASSTPREANYGYTF.